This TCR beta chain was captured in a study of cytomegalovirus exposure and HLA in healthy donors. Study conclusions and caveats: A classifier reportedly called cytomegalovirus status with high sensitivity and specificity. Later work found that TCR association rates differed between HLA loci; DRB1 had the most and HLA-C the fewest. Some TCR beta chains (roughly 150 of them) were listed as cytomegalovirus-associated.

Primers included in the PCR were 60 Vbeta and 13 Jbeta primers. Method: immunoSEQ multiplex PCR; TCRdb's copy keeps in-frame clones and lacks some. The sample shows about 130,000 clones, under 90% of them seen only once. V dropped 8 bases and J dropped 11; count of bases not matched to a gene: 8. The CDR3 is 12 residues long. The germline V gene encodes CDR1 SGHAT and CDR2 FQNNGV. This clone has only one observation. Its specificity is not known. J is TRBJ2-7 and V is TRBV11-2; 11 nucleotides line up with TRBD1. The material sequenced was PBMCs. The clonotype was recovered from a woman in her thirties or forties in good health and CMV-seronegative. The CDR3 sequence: CASSDRGRFKYF. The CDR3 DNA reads TGTGCCAGCTCGGACAGGGGGCGTTTTAAGTACTTC.